The clone carrying this TCR beta chain showed up just a few times. Its target is unknown. This specimen comes from a study of T-cell memory formation after mild COVID-19. Findings and limits, study-wide: Mainly CM and EM harbored the contracting CD4+ clones; mainly EMRA harbored the CD8+ ones. Clones that got smaller from day 15 to 85 had even CD4/CD8, while clones growing later tipped toward CD4+.

Via MiXCR, TCRdb re-called the 5' RACE reads, giving one row per CDR3 protein. The sample comprises hundreds of thousands of distinct CDR3 sequences, 18% of which are singletons, and roughly a fifth rests with the top ten. Trimming took off 0 bases at V and 2 bases at J, with 11 bases between the two ends. The germline CDR1 and CDR2 sequences are LNHNV and YYDKDF (reference sequence). This CDR3 is 16 amino acids long. The genes are TRBV15 and TRBJ2-1; tentative D call: TRBD2 (5 bases). This clonotype was obtained from a man aged 18-30 years who had mild COVID-19 (a few samples of this study predate the infection). Cell type and time point are not known. The specimen was PBMCs or a T cell subset sorted from them (not recorded which). The chain's CDR3 is CATSRELLATYNEQFF. The CDR3 bases are TGTGCCACCAGCAGAGAATTGCTAGCTACCTACAATGAGCAGTTCTTC.